This T cell receptor beta chain was captured by sequencing in a study of shared clonotypes between healthy human individuals. This clone was counted ten times or more. Other DNA sequences of this sample code for an identical CDR3. Germline assignment: CDR1 MNHNS and CDR2 SASEGT. CDR3 length: 14 residues. V was pared by 6 bases and J by 8 bases, with 19 bases between. Clones were read by immunoSEQ multiplex PCR, and TCRdb kept only the in-frame ones, dropping some. This table has 450,000 to 500,000 clones, 75% to 85% appearing once. What was sequenced was PBMCs. The V call is TRBV6-1, the J call TRBJ1-2; D not resolved. This sequence originates from a woman aged 40 to 50 in good health. Some clones in this sample may be carry-over from other donors' samples. Here the CDR3 DNA reads TGTGCCAGCAGCCTGAGGACCGCAGAAACGGGCTACACCTTC. It encodes CASSLRTAETGYTF.